These 8 T cell receptor beta chains were sequenced from one sample in a study of CD8 T cells in Susac syndrome. The RNA input was about 0.45 to 1 ug, and it was reverse transcribed with random hexamers. A single record per CDR3 protein comes from TCRdb applying MiXCR to the immunoSEQ multiplex PCR reads. In the table there are a few hundred thousand distinct CDR3 sequences, 75% to 90% of which are singletons. The sample comprised CD8+ T cells from PBMCs. Receptor source: a human donor with multiple sclerosis.

The J gene is TRBJ2-1, the V gene TRBV20-1, with 7 bases aligning to TRBD1. The CDR3 runs to 17 residues. Per the germline V gene, CDR1 is DFQATT and CDR2 is SNEGSKA (reference sequence). After removal of 1 base from V and 8 bases from J, the junction contained 17 bases not matched to a gene. The CDR3 nucleotides are TGCAGTGCTAGAGCATATCCCGGGACAGAACTCGACGATGAGCAGTTCTTC. This sequence encodes CSARAYPGTELDDEQFF.

This clonotype has just one count. The chain uses TRBV13 and TRBJ2-1; 10 positions agree with TRBD2. The CDR3 is made up of 16 amino acids. V gave up 5 bases and J gave up 4 bases; unmatched junction bases: 8. From germline, CDR1 is PRHDT and CDR2 FYEKMQ (reference sequence). Here the CDR3 DNA reads TGTGCCAGCAGCACCTTAGCGGGGGGCTTTTACAATGAGCAGTTCTTC. Translation gives CASSTLAGGFYNEQFF.

This chain links TRBV20-1 with TRBJ2-3; D might be TRBD1 (5 bases). The CDR3 has 13 residues. Trimming shortened V by 3 bases and J by 6 bases, and 13 bases separated the two germline ends. Germline V gene data show CDR1 as DFQATT and CDR2 as SNEGSKA (reference sequence). The DNA of the CDR3 is TGCAGTGCTAGCCAGGGCCGGTATGATACGCAGTATTTT. Its translation: CSASQGRYDTQYF.

V and J are TRBV29-1 and TRBJ2-7; tentatively, D is TRBD1 or TRBD2 (5 bases each). The CDR3 sequence is 16 residues long. V dropped 1 base and J dropped 0 bases, with 16 bases sitting between them. Germline CDR1 is SQVTM and CDR2 is ANQGSEA. CDR3 bases: TGCAGCGTTGAAGGGATGAAGGCAGGGAGCTCCTACGAGCAGTACTTC. It yields the protein CSVEGMKAGSSYEQYF.

This chain uses TRBV5-1 with TRBJ1-1, with D possibly TRBD1 on 6 matching bases. This CDR3 has 16 amino acids. Germline CDR1 is SGHRS and CDR2 is YFSETQ. Trimming left V 2 bases short and J 5 bases short, with 19 bases between. The CDR3 coding sequence is TGCGCCAGCAGCTTAGATACGCGGGACACGTGGACTGAAGCTTTCTTT. Translating gives CASSLDTRDTWTEAFF.

There are a few counts of this clonotype. The genes are TRBV6-1 and TRBJ2-7; the D gene is possibly TRBD2 (5 bases). Germline CDR1 is MNHNS and CDR2 is SASEGT. The CDR3 sequence is 12 residues long. V was pared by 5 bases and J by 3 bases, with 8 bases between. The CDR3 DNA sequence: TGTGCCAGCAGTTCCGGGATCTACGAGCAGTACTTC. Translation: CASSSGIYEQYF.

This clonotype was seen a handful of times. The V call is TRBV6-1, the J call TRBJ2-7; D unclear. There are 14 residues in the CDR3. The V end was cut by 6 bases, the J end by 2 bases, with 14 bases between. CDR1 is MNHNS, CDR2 SASEGT, per germline. The CDR3 here is CASSVSPNTYEQYF. The CDR3 DNA sequence: TGTGCCAGCAGCGTATCCCCAAATACCTACGAGCAGTACTTC.

V is TRBV3-1 and J is TRBJ2-7, with 7 bases that match TRBD1. Germline lookup yields CDR1 LGHDT and CDR2 YNNKEL (reference sequence). This CDR3 is 14 amino acids long. Trimming cost V 4 bases and J 3 bases; bases outside gene matches: 6. The CDR3 DNA follows: TGTGCCAGCAGCCCCCCGGGACAGAACTACGAGCAGTACTTC. This gives the protein CASSPPGQNYEQYF.